One sample yielded the 15 T cell receptor beta chains listed below, sequenced in a study of shared clonotypes between healthy human individuals. Sequencing was performed with immunoSEQ multiplex PCR; in TCRdb, only in-frame clones are kept and a portion is missing. The profile covers fewer than 600,000 clones, with roughly 79% appearing a single time and 12% taken by the ten largest. The specimen sequenced was PBMCs. The receptors stem from a woman between 35 and 50 years old in good health. Some clones in this sample may be carry-over from other donors' samples.

The chain couples TRBV19 to TRBJ2-6; tentatively, D is TRBD1 (6 bases). Germline V gene lookup returns CDR1 LNHDA and CDR2 SQIVND (reference sequence). V was shortened by 6 bases and J by 1 base, with 13 bases between the two germline ends. The CDR3 extends over 16 amino acids. CDR3 sequence: CASSLYTGSGANVLTF. DNA of the CDR3: TGTGCCAGTAGCCTTTACACAGGGTCTGGGGCCAACGTCCTGACTTTC.

This clone is a singleton in its sample. The chain has TRBV11-2 and TRBJ2-1; D perhaps matches TRBD2 (7 bases). The V gene's germline CDR1 is SGHAT and CDR2 FQNNGV. V lost 3 bases and J lost 7, with 19 bases in between. The CDR3 has 16 residues. In nucleotides, the CDR3 is TGTGCCAGCAGCTTCCACAGGGAGGGTTTGAGGAATGAGCAGTTCTTC. The encoded protein is CASSFHREGLRNEQFF.

This clone was detected only once. This CDR3 is CASRETVSSYEQYF. Here the CDR3 DNA reads TGTGCCAGCAGGGAGACAGTCAGCTCCTACGAGCAGTACTTC. The chain recombines TRBV27 with TRBJ2-7, with D possibly matching TRBD1 (5 bases). Germline CDR1 reads MNHEY; CDR2 reads SMNVEV (reference sequence). The CDR3 has 14 amino acids. V was clipped by 6 bases and J by 0 bases, with 12 bases between them.

There are a few counts of this clone. J is TRBJ1-1 and V is TRBV4-2; D gene unclear. Deletions cut 0 bases from V and 8 bases from J, with 10 bases between. CDR1 is LGHNA and CDR2 is YNFKEQ in the germline V gene. This CDR3 contains 13 residues. CDR3 DNA sequence: TGTGCCAGCAGCCAAGATCTACAGAGAGAAGCTTTCTTT. Translated: CASSQDLQREAFF.

The chain joins TRBV7-2 to TRBJ2-2; tentatively, D is TRBD2 (5 bases). Germline lookup yields CDR1 SGHTA and CDR2 FQGNSA. With 5 bases removed from V and 7 bases from J, the gap between germline ends came to 14 bases. This CDR3 spans 14 amino acids. The CDR3 spells CASSPPRDGGELFF. In nucleotides, the CDR3 is TGTGCCAGCAGCCCCCCTCGGGATGGCGGGGAGCTGTTTTTT. Drawing the rest from reference TRBV7-2 and TRBJ2-2, the complete variable domain is GAGVSQSPSNKVTEKGKDVELRCDPISGHTALYWYRQSLGQGLEFLIYFQGNSAPDKSGLPSDRFSAERTGGSVSTLTIQRTQQEDSAVYLCASSPPRDGGELFFGEGSRLTVL.

The chain has TRBV20-1 and TRBJ1-5; no firm D call. There are 11 residues in the CDR3. V lost 5 bases and J lost 10, with 12 bases in between. Germline CDR1 is DFQATT and CDR2 is SNEGSKA (reference sequence). The CDR3 loop is CSAGSRAPQHF. The DNA of the CDR3 is TGCAGTGCTGGATCCCGGGCACCCCAGCATTTT.

This chain connects TRBV10-1 to TRBJ2-7; 7 bases are shared with TRBD2. CDR1 is WNHNN, CDR2 SYGVQD, per germline (reference sequence). CDR3 length equals 14 residues. J lost 0 bases, V lost 10 bases, and 9 bases had no gene match. For the CDR3, the DNA is TGCGCCACCCCGAGGAGACTAGCCTCCTACGAGCAGTACTTC. This gives the protein CATPRRLASYEQYF.

V and J are TRBV4-3 and TRBJ1-2; 8 nucleotides match TRBD1. The J segment lost 0 bases and the V segment lost 8 bases, leaving 8 bases of the junction unmatched. Germline CDR1 is LGHNA and CDR2 is YSLEER. The CDR3 is 15 residues long. The CDR3 is CASSFDRGANYGYTF. DNA of the CDR3: TGCGCCAGCTCATTCGACAGGGGAGCTAACTATGGCTACACCTTC.

The CDR3 is CASSFPRATEAFF. For the CDR3, the DNA is TGTGCCAGCAGCTTTCCCAGGGCCACTGAAGCTTTCTTT. The chain carries TRBV7-3 and TRBJ1-1; a possible D gene is TRBD1 (5 bases). The CDR3 is made up of 13 amino acids. Germline CDR1 SGHTA, CDR2 FQGTGA. Deletions cut 3 bases from V and 4 bases from J, with 9 bases between.

The chain joins TRBV18 to TRBJ2-3; TRBD2 is a possible D gene (6 bases). V gave up 0 bases and J gave up 4 bases, with 23 bases separating them. Germline V lookup: CDR1 KGHSH, CDR2 LQKENI. CDR3 size: 19 residues. The CDR3: CASSPPNYGSPGFADTQYF. For the CDR3, the DNA is TGTGCCAGCTCACCACCCAATTACGGGAGCCCTGGTTTCGCAGATACGCAGTATTTT.

The chain links TRBV13 to TRBJ1-4; D possibly corresponds to TRBD1 (5 bases). The ends were cut back, 9 bases at V and 6 bases at J, with 8 bases in the middle. This CDR3 spans 11 amino acids. Germline CDR1 is PRHDT and CDR2 is FYEKMQ (reference sequence). In nucleotides, the CDR3 is TGTGCCAGTCAGGGTTATGAAAAACTGTTTTTT. Amino acids: CASQGYEKLFF.

A remark on this clone: This sample includes further DNA sequences coding for the same CDR3. The V gene is TRBV6-1, the J gene TRBJ1-1; a possible D gene is TRBD1 (5 bases). Deletions cut 5 bases from V and 1 base from J, with 8 bases between. This CDR3 spans 13 amino acids. CDR1 is MNHNS, CDR2 SASEGT, per germline. CDR3 coding DNA: TGTGCCAGCAGTCAGGGAGAGAACACTGAAGCTTTCTTT. The encoded protein is CASSQGENTEAFF.

The chain joins TRBV5-1 to TRBJ1-2; D unclear. The CDR3 has 13 residues. Trimming cost V 1 base and J 2 bases, with 6 bases left between them. Germline V gene data show CDR1 as SGHRS and CDR2 as YFSETQ. CDR3 bases: TGCGCCAGCAGCTTGTATGGGAACTATGGCTACACCTTC. It codes for CASSLYGNYGYTF.

For the CDR3, the DNA is TGTGCCAGCTCACCCCCAAACGGCAACACAGATACGCAGTATTTT. This translates into CASSPPNGNTDTQYF. V gene TRBV18 combines with J gene TRBJ2-3; no reliable D call. The CDR3 runs 15 residues. Germline-derived CDR1 and CDR2 are KGHSH and LQKENI. V gave up 3 bases and J gave up 2 bases, with 12 bases separating them. The complete variable domain, with remaining parts taken from reference TRBV18 and TRBJ2-3, reads NAGVMQNPRHLVRRRGQEARLRCSPMKGHSHVYWYRQLPEEGLKFMVYLQKENIIDESGMPKERFSAEFPKEGPSILRIQQVVRGDSAAYFCASSPPNGNTDTQYFGPGTRLTVL.

The chain uses TRBV15 and TRBJ2-6, with TRBD1 matching 8 bases. Unmatched junction bases numbered 7, after V lost 0 bases and J lost 12 bases. Germline V gene data show CDR1 as LNHNV and CDR2 as YYDKDF (reference sequence). The CDR3 totals 15 residues. Here the CDR3 reads CATSRDPGQASVLTF. CDR3 in DNA: TGTGCCACCAGCAGAGATCCGGGACAGGCCTCCGTCCTGACTTTC.